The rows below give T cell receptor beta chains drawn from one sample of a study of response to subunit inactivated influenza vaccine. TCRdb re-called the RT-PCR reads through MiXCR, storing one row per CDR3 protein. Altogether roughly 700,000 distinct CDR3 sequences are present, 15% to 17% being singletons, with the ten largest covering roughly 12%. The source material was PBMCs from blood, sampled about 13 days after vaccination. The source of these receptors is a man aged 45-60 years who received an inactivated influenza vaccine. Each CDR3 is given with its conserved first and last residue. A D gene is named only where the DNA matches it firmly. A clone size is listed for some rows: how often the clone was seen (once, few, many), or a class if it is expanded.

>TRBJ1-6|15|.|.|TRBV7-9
CAINEEGTYNSPLHF
TGTGCCATTAACGAGGAGGGTACCTATAATTCACCCCTCCACTTT
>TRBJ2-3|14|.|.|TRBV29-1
CSVVGLTSTDTQYF
TGCAGCGTTGTTGGACTCACAAGCACAGATACGCAGTATTTT
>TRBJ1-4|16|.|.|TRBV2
CASSDGHLGRTEKLFF
TGTGCCAGCAGTGACGGTCATCTGGGTCGAACTGAAAAACTGTTTTTT
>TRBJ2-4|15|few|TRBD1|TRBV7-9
CASSLGDDRGNIQYF
TGTGCCAGCAGCTTAGGGGACGACAGGGGCAACATTCAGTACTTC
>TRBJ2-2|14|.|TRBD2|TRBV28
CASNLPRGAGELFF
TGTGCCAGCAACCTCCCCCGGGGGGCCGGGGAGCTGTTTTTT
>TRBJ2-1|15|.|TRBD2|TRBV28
CASSSGGKSYNEQFF
TGTGCCAGCAGTAGCGGGGGCAAAAGCTACAATGAGCAGTTCTTC
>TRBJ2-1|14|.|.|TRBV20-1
CSASALDYYNEQFF
TGCAGTGCTAGCGCCTTAGATTACTACAATGAGCAGTTCTTC
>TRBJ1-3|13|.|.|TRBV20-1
CSAGQPSGNTIYF
TGCAGTGCTGGACAGCCCTCTGGAAACACCATATATTTT
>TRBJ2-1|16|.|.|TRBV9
CASSGNRVNPNNEQFF
TGTGCCAGCAGCGGTAATAGGGTCAACCCTAACAATGAGCAGTTCTTC
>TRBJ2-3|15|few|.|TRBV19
CASSIGDRAGDTQYF
TGTGCCAGTAGTATTGGCGACAGGGCGGGGGATACGCAGTATTTT
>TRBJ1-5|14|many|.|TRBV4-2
CASSQGTLNQPQHF
TGTGCCAGCAGCCAGGGCACTTTAAATCAGCCCCAGCATTTT
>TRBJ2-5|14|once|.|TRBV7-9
CASSSVLGQETQYF
TGTGCCAGCAGCTCAGTCTTGGGCCAAGAGACCCAGTACTTC
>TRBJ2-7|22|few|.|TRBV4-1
CASSQERYSGTAFWSRTYEQYF
TGCGCCAGCAGCCAAGAACGTTATTCCGGGACCGCGTTTTGGTCGCGGACCTACGAGCAGTACTTC
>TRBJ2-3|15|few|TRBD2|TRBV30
CAWSVRPAGIDTQYF
TGTGCCTGGAGTGTACGACCAGCGGGGATAGATACGCAGTATTTT
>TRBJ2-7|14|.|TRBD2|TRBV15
CATGRAGGNYEQYF
TGTGCCACCGGACGAGCGGGAGGGAACTACGAGCAGTACTTC
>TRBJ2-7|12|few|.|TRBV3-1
CASSQALNEQYF
TGTGCCAGCAGCCAAGCTTTGAACGAGCAGTACTTC
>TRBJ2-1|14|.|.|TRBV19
CASSIQGTYNEQFF
TGTGCCAGTAGTATACAGGGGACCTACAATGAGCAGTTCTTC
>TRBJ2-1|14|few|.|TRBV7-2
CASSLHVVNGEQFF
TGTGCCAGCAGCTTACATGTGGTAAACGGTGAGCAGTTCTTC
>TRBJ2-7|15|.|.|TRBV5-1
CASSLRDTKNHEQYF
TGCGCCAGCAGCTTAAGGGACACCAAAAATCACGAGCAGTACTTC
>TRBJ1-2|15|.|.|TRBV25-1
CASSEPGPANYGYTF
TGTGCCAGCAGTGAACCAGGGCCCGCTAACTATGGCTACACCTTC
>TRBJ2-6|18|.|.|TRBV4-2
CASSQERGVLSGANVLTF
TGTGCCAGCAGCCAAGAACGGGGAGTTCTCTCTGGGGCCAACGTCCTGACTTTC
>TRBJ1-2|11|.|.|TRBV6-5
CASRQLYGYTF
TGTGCCAGTCGACAGCTGTATGGCTACACCTTC
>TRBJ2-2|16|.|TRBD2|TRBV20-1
CSAPDLAGGETGELFF
TGCAGTGCTCCAGACTTAGCGGGAGGAGAGACCGGGGAGCTGTTTTTT
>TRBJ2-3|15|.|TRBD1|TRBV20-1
CSARTGTGDTDTQYF
TGCAGTGCGCGTACCGGGACAGGAGACACAGATACGCAGTATTTT
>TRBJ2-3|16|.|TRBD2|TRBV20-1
CSARDPTSGATDTQYF
TGCAGTGCTAGAGATCCCACTAGCGGGGCCACAGATACGCAGTATTTT
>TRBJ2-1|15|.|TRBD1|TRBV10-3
CAISEPRQGVPEQFF
TGTGCCATCAGTGAGCCCCGACAGGGCGTCCCTGAGCAGTTCTTC
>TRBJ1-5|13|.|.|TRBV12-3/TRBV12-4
CASSPLRAQPQHF
TGTGCCAGCAGTCCCCTCAGGGCCCAGCCCCAGCATTTT
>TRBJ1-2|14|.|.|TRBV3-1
CASSQWTANYGYTF
TGTGCCAGCAGCCAATGGACAGCGAACTATGGCTACACCTTC
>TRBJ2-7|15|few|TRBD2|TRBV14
CASSQLGTMSYEQYF
TGTGCCAGCAGCCAATTAGGGACTATGAGCTACGAGCAGTACTTC
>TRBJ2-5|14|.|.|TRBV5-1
CASSLTGKGETQYF
TGCGCCAGCAGCTTGACAGGGAAGGGAGAGACCCAGTACTTC
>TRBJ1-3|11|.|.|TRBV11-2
CASTWGNTIYF
TGTGCCAGCACTTGGGGAAACACCATATATTTT
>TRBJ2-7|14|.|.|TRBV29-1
CSVSDGAASYEQYF
TGCAGCGTCTCAGACGGGGCGGCCTCCTACGAGCAGTACTTC
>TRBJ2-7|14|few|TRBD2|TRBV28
CASSWGLAKYEQYF
TGTGCCAGCAGCTGGGGACTAGCAAAATACGAGCAGTACTTC
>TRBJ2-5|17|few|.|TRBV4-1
CASSQGGAAGDQETQYF
TGCGCCAGCAGCCAAGGAGGGGCGGCAGGCGACCAAGAGACCCAGTACTTC
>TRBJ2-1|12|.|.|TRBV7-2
CASSRTGIEQFF
TGTGCCAGCAGCCGAACAGGGATTGAGCAGTTCTTC
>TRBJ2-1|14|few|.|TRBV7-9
CASSFADVYNEQFF
TGTGCCAGCAGCTTCGCCGACGTCTACAATGAGCAGTTCTTC
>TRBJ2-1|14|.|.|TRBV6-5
CASSYSHQNNEQFF
TGTGCCAGCAGTTACTCTCACCAGAACAATGAGCAGTTCTTC
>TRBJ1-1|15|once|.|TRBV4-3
CASSQVFGTNTEAFF
TGCGCCAGCAGCCAAGTTTTCGGGACGAACACTGAAGCTTTCTTT
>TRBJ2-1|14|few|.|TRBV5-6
CASSTPSRGEDEFF
TGTGCCAGCAGCACACCCTCCCGCGGGGAAGATGAATTCTTC
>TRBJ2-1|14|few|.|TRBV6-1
CASSQRTDYNEQFF
TGTGCCAGCAGTCAAAGGACGGACTACAATGAGCAGTTCTTC
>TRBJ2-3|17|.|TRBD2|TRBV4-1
CASSRPSGGLSTDTQYF
TGCGCCAGCAGCCGGCCTAGCGGGGGACTTAGCACAGATACGCAGTATTTT
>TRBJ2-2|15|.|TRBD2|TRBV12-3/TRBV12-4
CASRLGLAGTGELFF
TGTGCCAGCAGACTAGGACTAGCGGGCACCGGGGAGCTGTTTTTT
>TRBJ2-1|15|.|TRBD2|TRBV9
CASSVVSGSYNEQFF
TGTGCCAGCAGCGTAGTCAGCGGGAGTTACAATGAGCAGTTCTTC
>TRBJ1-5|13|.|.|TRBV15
CATSRVQVQPQHF
TGTGCCACCAGCAGAGTACAGGTTCAGCCCCAGCATTTT
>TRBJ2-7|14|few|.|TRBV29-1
CSVAPGGQPYEQYF
TGCAGCGTCGCACCTGGCGGGCAGCCCTACGAGCAGTACTTC
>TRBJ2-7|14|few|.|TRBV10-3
CAISELAMSYEQYF
TGTGCCATCAGTGAGCTGGCTATGAGCTACGAGCAGTACTTC
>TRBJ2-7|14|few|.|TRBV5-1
CASSRGTTDYEQYF
TGCGCCAGCAGCCGAGGGACAACAGACTACGAGCAGTACTTC